Listed here are 8 T cell receptor beta chains from one sample, sequenced in a study of T cells after yellow fever vaccination. TCRdb reanalysed the 5' RACE reads using MiXCR and keeps one entry per CDR3 protein. The profile shows just under 600,000 distinct CDR3 sequences, about 13% of them singletons. The starting material was PBMCs, obtained on the day of the yellow fever booster vaccination. Receptor source: a man aged 25-45 years who received the YFV17D yellow fever vaccine.

This chain joins TRBV6-2 or TRBV6-3 and TRBJ1-5; D remains unclear. Trimming shortened V by 1 base and J by 0 bases, and 7 bases separated the two germline ends. The CDR3 spans 15 residues. Per germline, CDR1 MNHEY and CDR2 SVGEGT. The CDR3 DNA reads as TGTGCCAGCAGTTACTTACAAGATAGCAATCAGCCCCAGCATTTT. Translation gives CASSYLQDSNQPQHF.

This clonotype has at least ten counts. The CDR3 loop reads CASGTASYEQYF. CDR3 coding DNA: TGTGCCAGTGGGACAGCATCCTACGAGCAGTACTTC. The rearrangement links TRBV7-6 to TRBJ2-7, with TRBD1 identical over 7 bases. Germline lookup yields CDR1 SGHVS and CDR2 FNYEAQ. Trimming removed 9 bases from V and 1 base from J; junction bases left unmatched: 3. CDR3 length equals 12 residues. The complete variable domain, with remaining parts taken from reference TRBV7-6 and TRBJ2-7, reads GAGVSQSPRYKVTKRGQDVALRCDPISGHVSLYWYRQALGQGPEFLTYFNYEAQQDKSGLPNDRFSAERPEGSISTLTIQRTEQRDSAMYRCASGTASYEQYFGPGTRLTVT.

The chain carries TRBV7-3 and TRBJ2-3; 12 bases align to TRBD2. V shed 5 bases and J 4 bases; nucleotides not matched to a gene: 10. This CDR3 is 17 amino acids long. CDR1 SGHTA and CDR2 FQGTGA come from the germline V gene. The DNA of the CDR3 is TGTGCCAGCAGCCTAGGGACTAGCGGGCTGGGCGCAGATACGCAGTATTTT. The encoded protein is CASSLGTSGLGADTQYF.

This clonotype occurred a few times. The rearrangement joins TRBV12-3 or TRBV12-4 to TRBJ2-1; unclear D gene. The CDR3 loop spans 16 amino acids. The V end was cut by 4 bases, the J end by 0 bases, with 13 bases between. CDR3 DNA: TGTGCCAGCAGTTCCCGGTTCCTCCGCTCCTACAATGAGCAGTTCTTC. Translation: CASSSRFLRSYNEQFF.

The chain uses TRBV7-9 and TRBJ2-7; D may be TRBD1 (6 bases). The CDR3 contains 15 residues. The germline V gene encodes CDR1 SEHNR and CDR2 FQNEAQ (reference sequence). V lost 5 bases and J 1 base, leaving 15 bases between the germline ends. This CDR3 reads CASSTYRESSYEQYF. CDR3 nucleotide sequence: TGTGCCAGCAGCACTTACAGGGAGAGTTCCTACGAGCAGTACTTC.

This sequence joins TRBV18 and TRBJ2-7, with D possibly being TRBD1 (7 bases). The CDR3 covers 14 residues. The germline V gene has CDR1 KGHSH and CDR2 LQKENI. V lost 3 bases, J lost 4 bases, and 13 bases lay in between. The CDR3 spells CASSPSTGRYEQYF. The CDR3 DNA follows: TGTGCCAGCTCACCCTCGACAGGGAGGTACGAGCAGTACTTC.

In this sample, this clonotype turned up a few times. The chain uses TRBV18 and TRBJ1-5; D is uncertain. Germline values: CDR1 KGHSH, CDR2 LQKENI. The CDR3 consists of 15 residues. Trimming pared 8 bases from V and 4 bases from J, leaving 18 bases between. The CDR3 region has the DNA TGTGCCAGCAACCGGGGAGGCTTGGGTAATCAGCCCCAGCATTTT. It translates to CASNRGGLGNQPQHF.

This chain joins TRBV6-1 and TRBJ2-3, with TRBD2 matching over 14 bases. CDR3 length: 16 amino acids. V shed 6 bases and J 2 bases; nucleotides not matched to a gene: 4. Per germline, CDR1 MNHNS and CDR2 SASEGT. The CDR3 DNA sequence: TGTGCCAGCAGACCGGGACTAGCGGGAGACACAGATACGCAGTATTTT. This sequence encodes CASRPGLAGDTDTQYF.